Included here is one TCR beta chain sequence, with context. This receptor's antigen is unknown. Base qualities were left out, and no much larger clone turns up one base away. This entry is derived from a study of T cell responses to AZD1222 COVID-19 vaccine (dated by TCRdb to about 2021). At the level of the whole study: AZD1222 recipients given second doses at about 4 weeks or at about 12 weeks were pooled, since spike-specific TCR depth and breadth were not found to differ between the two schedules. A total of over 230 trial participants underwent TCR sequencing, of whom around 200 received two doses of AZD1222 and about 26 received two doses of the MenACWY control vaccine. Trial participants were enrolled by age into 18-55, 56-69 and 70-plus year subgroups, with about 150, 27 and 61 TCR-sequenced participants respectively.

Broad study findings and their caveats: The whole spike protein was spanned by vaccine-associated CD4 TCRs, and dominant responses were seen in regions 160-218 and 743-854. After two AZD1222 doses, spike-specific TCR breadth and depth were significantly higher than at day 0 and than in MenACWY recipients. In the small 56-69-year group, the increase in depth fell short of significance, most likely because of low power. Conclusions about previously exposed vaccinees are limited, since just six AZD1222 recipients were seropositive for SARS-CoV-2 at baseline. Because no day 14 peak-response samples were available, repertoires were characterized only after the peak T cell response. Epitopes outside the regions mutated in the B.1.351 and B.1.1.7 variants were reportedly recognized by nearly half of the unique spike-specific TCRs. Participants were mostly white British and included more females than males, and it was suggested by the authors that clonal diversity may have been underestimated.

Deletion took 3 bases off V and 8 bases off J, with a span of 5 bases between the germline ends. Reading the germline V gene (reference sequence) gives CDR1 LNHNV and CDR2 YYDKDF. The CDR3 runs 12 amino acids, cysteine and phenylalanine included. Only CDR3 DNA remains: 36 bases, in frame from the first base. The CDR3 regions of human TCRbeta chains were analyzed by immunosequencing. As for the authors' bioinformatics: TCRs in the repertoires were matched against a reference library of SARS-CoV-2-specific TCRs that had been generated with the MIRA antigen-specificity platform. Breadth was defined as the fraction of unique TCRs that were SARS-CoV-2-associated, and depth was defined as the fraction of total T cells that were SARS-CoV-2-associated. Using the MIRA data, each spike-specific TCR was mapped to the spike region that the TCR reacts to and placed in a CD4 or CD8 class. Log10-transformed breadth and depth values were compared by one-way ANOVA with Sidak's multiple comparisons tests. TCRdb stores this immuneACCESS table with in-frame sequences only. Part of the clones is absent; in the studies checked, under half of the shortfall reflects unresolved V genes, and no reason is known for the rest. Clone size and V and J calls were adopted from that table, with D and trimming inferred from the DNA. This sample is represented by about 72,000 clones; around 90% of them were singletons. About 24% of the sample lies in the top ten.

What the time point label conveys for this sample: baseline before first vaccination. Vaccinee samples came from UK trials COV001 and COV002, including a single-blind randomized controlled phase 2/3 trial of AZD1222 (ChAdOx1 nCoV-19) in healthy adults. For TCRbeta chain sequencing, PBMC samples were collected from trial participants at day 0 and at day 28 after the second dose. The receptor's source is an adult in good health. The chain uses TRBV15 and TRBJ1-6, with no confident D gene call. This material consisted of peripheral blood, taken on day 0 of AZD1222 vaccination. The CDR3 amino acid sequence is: CATSSPDSPLHF. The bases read TGTGCCACCAGCAGCCCTGATTCACCCCTCCACTTT.